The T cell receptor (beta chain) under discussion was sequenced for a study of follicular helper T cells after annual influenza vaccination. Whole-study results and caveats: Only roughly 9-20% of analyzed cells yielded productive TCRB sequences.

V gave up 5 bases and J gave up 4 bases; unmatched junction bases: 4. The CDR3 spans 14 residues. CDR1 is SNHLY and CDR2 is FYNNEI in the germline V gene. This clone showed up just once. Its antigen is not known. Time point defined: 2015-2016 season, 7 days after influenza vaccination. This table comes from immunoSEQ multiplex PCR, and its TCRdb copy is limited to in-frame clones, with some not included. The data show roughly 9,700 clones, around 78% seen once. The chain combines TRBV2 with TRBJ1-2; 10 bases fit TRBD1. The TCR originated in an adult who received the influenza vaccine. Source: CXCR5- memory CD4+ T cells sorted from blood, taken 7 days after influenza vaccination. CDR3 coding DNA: TGTGCCAGCAGTAGGACAGGGGGAATCTATGGCTACACCTTC. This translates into CASSRTGGIYGYTF.